This TCR beta chain was observed in a study of CD8+ T cells in alopecia areata. Study at large: Tofacitinib therapy lasting 6 to 18 months was followed by 6 months off drug. Study results and caveats: Resident alphabeta T cells of normal skin are also sequenced in scalp samples. Under tofacitinib, fewer expanded CD8+ clones appeared among the top 100 scalp clones.

The CDR3 extends over 15 amino acids. Germline-derived CDR1 and CDR2 are MNHEY and SVGAGI. V shed 4 bases and J shed 3 bases, with 13 bases lying between them. With regard to this clone: What it recognizes is unknown.

Treatment defined: oral pan-JAK inhibitor, 5-10 mg twice daily. Collected material from alopecia areata patients comprised lesional scalp punch biopsies and peripheral blood. Extracted RNA was reverse transcribed, and the resulting cDNA served as sequencing template. The assay was immunoSEQ multiplex PCR, and TCRdb's table has in-frame clones only and misses some. The sample includes around 300,000 clones, around three fifths of them seen just once. This rearrangement joins TRBV6-5 to TRBJ2-4; D ambiguous. The sample in question was CD4+ T cells sorted from blood, obtained at approximately week 52, from a patient treated with tofacitinib. This TCR came from a human donor with alopecia areata. CDR3 nucleotides: TGTGCCAGCAGTTTACTACTTGGTGGCAAAAACATTCAGTACTTC. It encodes CASSLLLGGKNIQYF.